These 25 T cell receptor beta chains came from one sample sequenced in a study of vaccination effects on CD4 cells after COVID-19 (dated 2022 in TCRdb). Which antigens these TCRs recognize remains unknown. The protocol used for the library was the immunoSEQ multiplex PCR assay. Held by TCRdb, this immuneACCESS table contains in-frame sequences only and omits some clones. Under half of the omission traces to an unresolved V gene where checked; the cause of the rest is unknown. The sample contains roughly 50,000 clones, 79% of them found a single time. More than 5% of the sample goes to the ten largest clones. The ViraFEST assay stimulated PBMC with viral peptide pools and then used TCR sequencing to identify antigen-specific CD4+ T cell clonotypes by expansion. After around 11 days of culture, CD4+ T cells were isolated with the EasySep CD4+ T cell isolation kit. The absence of prior SARS-CoV-2 infection in healthy vaccine recipients was confirmed by negative nucleocapsid antibodies before and after vaccination.

The sequencing used CD4+ T cells from PBMCs cultured with HCoV-OC43 spike peptides, collected before COVID-19 vaccination. The cell subset or site tag for this specimen amounts to: HCoV-OC43 spike overlapping peptide pool stimulation. These receptor sequences come from a human donor who received a COVID-19 vaccine.

V gene TRBV11-2 combines with J gene TRBJ2-3, with D maybe TRBD2 (7 bases). Between the trimmed V and J ends, which lost 6 bases and 5 bases, there was a span of 18 bases. CDR3 size: 15 residues. Germline V CDR1 and CDR2: SGHAT, FQNNGV. The CDR3 is CASRRRGARGDTQYF. CDR3 nucleotides: TGTGCCAGCAGAAGACGGGGGGCCCGGGGAGATACGCAGTATTTT.

The chain couples TRBV10-3 to TRBJ1-6, with TRBD1 matching 7 bases. CDR1 is ENHRY, CDR2 SYGVKD, per germline. This CDR3 is built from 16 residues. V dropped 0 bases and J dropped 2; count of bases not matched to a gene: 1. The CDR3 region has the DNA TGTGCCATCAGTGAGTCGCAGGGGGCCTATAATTCACCCCTCCACTTT. Protein product: CAISESQGAYNSPLHF.

The V call is TRBV2, the J call TRBJ1-5, with 8 bases that match TRBD1. The CDR3 loop spans 14 amino acids. V dropped 6 bases and J dropped 4; count of bases not matched to a gene: 5. Germline V gene lookup returns CDR1 SNHLY and CDR2 FYNNEI. The CDR3 protein is CASRGTGINQPQHF. The CDR3 DNA is TGTGCCAGCAGGGGGACAGGAATAAATCAGCCCCAGCATTTT.

The rearrangement links TRBV27 to TRBJ2-5, with D maybe TRBD1 (7 bases). Germline-derived CDR1 and CDR2 are MNHEY and SMNVEV (reference sequence). The CDR3 loop spans 16 amino acids. V lost 8 bases and J lost 4, with 23 bases in between. CDR3 DNA: TGTGCCAGCCGTCTCCTCCAGGCGGGACAGTCAGAGACCCAGTACTTC. The encoded protein is CASRLLQAGQSETQYF.

The V call is TRBV5-8, the J call TRBJ2-2; D call uncertain. This CDR3 spans 16 amino acids. V was cut by 0 bases and J by 0 bases, with 9 bases left in between. From germline, CDR1 is SGHTS and CDR2 YDEGEE. The DNA of the CDR3 is TGTGCCAGCAGCTTGGCCCCTCTCCCGAACACCGGGGAGCTGTTTTTT. This translates into CASSLAPLPNTGELFF.

The V call is TRBV6-5, the J call TRBJ1-5, with 7 bases identical to TRBD1. Trimming at V came to 8 bases and at J to 6 bases, leaving 10 bases not matched to a gene. The CDR3 length is 14 residues. CDR1 is MNHEY, CDR2 SVGAGI, per germline. The CDR3 nucleotides read TGTGCCAGCGCGCCGAGGGGGCAGGGTCAGCCCCAGCATTTT. Its translation is CASAPRGQGQPQHF.

The rearrangement joins TRBV4-1 to TRBJ2-7, with 8 nucleotides matching TRBD1. Losses at the gene ends were 0 bases for V and 0 bases for J; bases not matched to a gene: 4. Germline CDR1 MGHRA, CDR2 YSYEKL. The CDR3 is made up of 16 amino acids. The CDR3 is CASSQDRDRTSYEQYV. The CDR3 DNA reads TGCGCCAGCAGCCAAGATCGGGACAGGACCTCCTACGAGCAGTACGTC.

The V and J genes are TRBV10-3 and TRBJ1-1, with no clear D. CDR1 is ENHRY, CDR2 SYGVKD, per germline. This CDR3 is built from 13 residues. V shed 4 bases and J shed 1 base, with 7 bases lying between them. The CDR3 DNA reads as TGTGCCATCAGTGGCCCCGAGAACACTGAAGCTTTCTTT. Translating it yields CAISGPENTEAFF.

The V and J genes are TRBV7-8 and TRBJ1-2, with TRBD1 identical over 8 bases. The germline V gene encodes CDR1 SGHVS and CDR2 FQNEAQ. The ends lost 6 bases at V and 7 bases at J; junction bases unmatched: 10. This CDR3 spans 14 amino acids. CDR3: CASRLDREGSGYTF. The DNA for the CDR3 is TGTGCCAGCAGGTTGGACAGGGAGGGTTCTGGCTACACCTTC.

The CDR3 DNA reads TGTGCCAGCAGCTTAGTAGGGACAGCCCAGGGGAATGAGCAGTTCTTC. This gives the protein CASSLVGTAQGNEQFF. The V call is TRBV11-3, the J call TRBJ2-1, with 7 positions matching TRBD1. The CDR3 has 16 residues. Per germline, CDR1 SGHNT and CDR2 YENEEA. V trimming: 1 base; J trimming: 7 bases; junction bases outside the gene matches: 10.

As for this clone: The sample carries other DNA sequences with the same CDR3. The rearrangement links TRBV9 to TRBJ1-2; D might be TRBD1 (6 bases). V dropped 2 bases and J dropped 2 bases, with 7 bases sitting between them. There are 13 residues in the CDR3. The V gene's germline CDR1 is SGDLS and CDR2 YYNGEE. The CDR3 loop is CASSVDRNYGYTF. The CDR3 coding sequence is TGTGCCAGCAGCGTTGACAGGAACTATGGCTACACCTTC.

The genes are TRBV4-1 and TRBJ2-4; 9 nucleotides match TRBD2. The V and J ends lost 1 base and 0 bases, in that order; junction bases with no gene match: 4. Germline lookup yields CDR1 MGHRA and CDR2 YSYEKL. This CDR3 region has 17 residues. The CDR3 region has the DNA TGCGCCAGCAGCCAAGGACTAGCGGCAGAAGCCAAAAACATTCAGTACTTC. Residues: CASSQGLAAEAKNIQYF.

The rearrangement links TRBV5-1 to TRBJ2-3; tentatively, D is TRBD2 (6 bases). This CDR3 has 15 amino acids. Deletions cut 4 bases from V and 6 bases from J, with 18 bases between. The germline CDR1 and CDR2 sequences are SGHRS and YFSETQ. The CDR3 DNA sequence: TGCGCCAGCAGCCCGGGGACCGCCGCGGGGGATACGCAGTATTTT. This gives the protein CASSPGTAAGDTQYF.

The chain is built from TRBV5-6 and TRBJ2-3; the D is unclear. The germline V gene has CDR1 SGHDT and CDR2 YYEEEE. Trimming stripped 1 base from V and 1 base from J, with 10 bases between. The CDR3 spans 15 residues. DNA of the CDR3: TGTGCCAGCAGCTTGTGGTTGGCGGGCACAGATACGCAGTATTTT. Translation: CASSLWLAGTDTQYF.

The CDR3 DNA follows: TGTGCCACCAGTGCCCCGACAGGGAGCACAGATACGCAGTATTTT. It is translated as CATSAPTGSTDTQYF. The chain is built from TRBV24-1 and TRBJ2-3; TRBD1 matches at 7 bases. V lost 5 bases, J lost 0 bases, and 4 bases stayed unmatched. CDR1 and CDR2 from the germline V gene are KGHDR and SFDVKD. CDR3 size: 15 residues.

In nucleotides, the CDR3 is TGTGCCAGCAGCGTGGTTGGTGGCTACGAGCAGTACGTC. Its protein product is CASSVVGGYEQYV. The rearrangement joins TRBV9 to TRBJ2-7, with unresolved D. Germline-derived CDR1 and CDR2 are SGDLS and YYNGEE. The CDR3 runs to 13 residues. V gave up 2 bases and J gave up 3 bases, with 9 bases separating them.

The chain couples TRBV12-5 to TRBJ1-4, with a tentative D call TRBD1 (5 bases). The CDR3 has 14 amino acids. Germline V lookup: CDR1 LGHNT, CDR2 FRNRAP. V dropped 5 bases and J dropped 6 bases, with 13 bases sitting between them. The CDR3 nucleotides read TGTGCTAGTGGTGGGGGAGGAGTAGATGAAAAACTGTTTTTT. Amino acids: CASGGGGVDEKLFF.

The chain has TRBV9 and TRBJ1-1; possibly TRBD1 for D (5 bases). CDR3 length: 13 amino acids. V lost 10 bases, J lost 2 bases, and 15 bases lay in between. The germline V gene has CDR1 SGDLS and CDR2 YYNGEE. The CDR3 reads CAGAKGPNTEAFF. CDR3 in DNA: TGTGCCGGGGCGAAGGGACCCAACACTGAAGCTTTCTTT. Complete variable domain (other parts from reference TRBV9 and TRBJ1-1): DSGVTQTPKHLITATGQRVTLRCSPRSGDLSVYWYQQSLDQGLQFLIQYYNGEERAKGNILERFSAQQFPDLHSELNLSSLELGDSALYFCAGAKGPNTEAFFGQGTRLTVV.

The chain links TRBV19 to TRBJ1-5; D might be TRBD1 (5 bases). Germline values: CDR1 LNHDA, CDR2 SQIVND (reference sequence). CDR3 length: 16 residues. V was cut by 1 base and J by 3 bases, with 13 bases left in between. The CDR3 reads CASSIAWGRPNQPQHF. CDR3 DNA: TGTGCCAGTAGTATAGCCTGGGGACGTCCCAATCAGCCCCAGCATTTT. The full variable domain, completed using reference TRBV19 and TRBJ1-5, is DGGITQSPKYLFRKEGQNVTLSCEQNLNHDAMYWYRQDPGQGLRLIYYSQIVNDFQKGDIAEGYSVSREKKESFPLTVTSAQKNPTAFYLCASSIAWGRPNQPQHFGDGTRLSIL.

This clone was observed once. The chain is built from TRBV6-6 and TRBJ1-2; 8 bases fit TRBD1. Losses at the gene ends were 4 bases for V and 4 bases for J; bases not matched to a gene: 8. The CDR3 runs 15 residues. Germline assignment: CDR1 MNHNY and CDR2 SVGAGI (reference sequence). DNA of the CDR3: TGTGCCAGCAGTTCCAGGGGGCGCACTAGCTATGGCTACACCTTC. It encodes CASSSRGRTSYGYTF.

V and J are TRBV7-2 and TRBJ2-1; the match to TRBD1 covers 7 bases. Losses at the gene ends were 4 bases for V and 3 bases for J; bases not matched to a gene: 9. The CDR3 is 16 residues long. The V gene's germline CDR1 is SGHTA and CDR2 FQGNSA. The CDR3 DNA sequence: TGTGCCAGCAGCTATAACCCGGGACAGCTCTACAATGAGCAGTTCTTC. Residues: CASSYNPGQLYNEQFF.

The chain recombines TRBV2 with TRBJ1-3; TRBD1 matches at 8 bases. The CDR3 is 14 residues long. CDR1 is SNHLY and CDR2 is FYNNEI in the germline V gene. The V gene end was trimmed by 6 bases and the J gene end by 3 bases; junction bases not matched to a gene: 4. CDR3 in DNA: TGTGCCAGCAGAGCGACAGGGGTTGGAAACACCATATATTTT. Encoded protein: CASRATGVGNTIYF.

In this sample, this clone turned up once. The V gene is TRBV2, the J gene TRBJ2-2; D unresolved. Germline values: CDR1 SNHLY, CDR2 FYNNEI. V was shortened by 6 bases and J by 1 base, with 0 bases between the two germline ends. This CDR3 spans 11 amino acids. CDR3 sequence: CASRNTGELFF. CDR3 sequence (DNA): TGTGCCAGCAGGAACACCGGGGAGCTGTTTTTT.

The V gene is TRBV5-1, the J gene TRBJ2-5; TRBD1 matches at 9 bases. Germline V gene lookup returns CDR1 SGHRS and CDR2 YFSETQ. The CDR3 contains 14 residues. V shed 5 bases, J shed 2 bases, and the junction held 4 bases outside the gene matches. The CDR3 DNA is TGCGCCAGCAGAACAGGACAGGGGCAAGAGACCCAGTACTTC. It codes for CASRTGQGQETQYF.

V is TRBV6-6 and J is TRBJ2-2; no clear D. The CDR3 loop spans 13 amino acids. V shed 11 bases and J shed 0 bases, with 10 bases lying between them. Germline assignment: CDR1 MNHNY and CDR2 SVGAGI (reference sequence). The CDR3: CAAHLPNTGELFF. The CDR3, as DNA: TGTGCCGCACACCTGCCGAACACCGGGGAGCTGTTTTTT.